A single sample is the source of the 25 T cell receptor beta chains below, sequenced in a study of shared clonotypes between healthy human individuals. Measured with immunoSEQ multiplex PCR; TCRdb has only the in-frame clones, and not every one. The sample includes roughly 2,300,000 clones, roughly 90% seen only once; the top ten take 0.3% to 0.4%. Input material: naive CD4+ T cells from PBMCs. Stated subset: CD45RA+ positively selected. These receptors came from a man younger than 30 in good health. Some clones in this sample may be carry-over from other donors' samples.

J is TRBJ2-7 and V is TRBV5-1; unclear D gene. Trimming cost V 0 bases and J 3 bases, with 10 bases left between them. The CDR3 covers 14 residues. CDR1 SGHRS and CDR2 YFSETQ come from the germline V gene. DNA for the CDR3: TGCGCCAGCAGCTTGGGGCAGGCCCTCTACGAGCAGTACTTC. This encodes CASSLGQALYEQYF.

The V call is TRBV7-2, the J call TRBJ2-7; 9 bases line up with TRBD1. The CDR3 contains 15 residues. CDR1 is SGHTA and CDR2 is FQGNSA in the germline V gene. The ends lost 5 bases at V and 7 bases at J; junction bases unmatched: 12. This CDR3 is CASSRTGTGSGEQYF. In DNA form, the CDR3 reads TGTGCCAGCAGCCGGACCGGGACAGGGTCGGGTGAGCAGTACTTC.

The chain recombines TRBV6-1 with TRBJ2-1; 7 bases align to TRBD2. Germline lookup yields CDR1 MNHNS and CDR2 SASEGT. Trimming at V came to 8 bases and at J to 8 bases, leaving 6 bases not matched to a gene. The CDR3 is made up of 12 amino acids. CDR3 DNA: TGTGCCAGCCGCCTGGGGGGGGATGAGCAGTTCTTC. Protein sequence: CASRLGGDEQFF.

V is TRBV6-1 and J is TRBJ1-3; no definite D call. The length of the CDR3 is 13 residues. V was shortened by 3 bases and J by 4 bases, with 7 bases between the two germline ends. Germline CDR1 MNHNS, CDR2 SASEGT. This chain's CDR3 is CASSDWVGNTIYF. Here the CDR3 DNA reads TGTGCCAGCAGTGACTGGGTAGGAAACACCATATATTTT.

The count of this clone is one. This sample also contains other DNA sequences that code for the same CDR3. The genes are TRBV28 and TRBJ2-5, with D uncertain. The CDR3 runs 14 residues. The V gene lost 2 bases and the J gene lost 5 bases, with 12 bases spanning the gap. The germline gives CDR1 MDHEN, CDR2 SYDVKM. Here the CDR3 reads CASSLGGPGETQYF. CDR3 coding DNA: TGTGCCAGCAGTTTAGGTGGGCCCGGGGAGACCCAGTACTTC.

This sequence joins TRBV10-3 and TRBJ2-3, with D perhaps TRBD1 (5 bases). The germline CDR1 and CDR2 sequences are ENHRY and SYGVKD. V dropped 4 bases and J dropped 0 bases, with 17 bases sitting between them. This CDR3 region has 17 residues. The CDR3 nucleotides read TGTGCCATCAGTGGGAACCAGGGTGAGACTAGCACAGATACGCAGTATTTT. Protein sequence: CAISGNQGETSTDTQYF.

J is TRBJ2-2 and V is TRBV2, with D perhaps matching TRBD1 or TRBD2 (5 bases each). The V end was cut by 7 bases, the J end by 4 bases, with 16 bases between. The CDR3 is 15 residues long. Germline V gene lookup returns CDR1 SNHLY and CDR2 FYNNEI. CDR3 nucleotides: TGTGCCAGCACCCAAGTGGGACGCAGCACCGGGGAGCTGTTTTTT. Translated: CASTQVGRSTGELFF.

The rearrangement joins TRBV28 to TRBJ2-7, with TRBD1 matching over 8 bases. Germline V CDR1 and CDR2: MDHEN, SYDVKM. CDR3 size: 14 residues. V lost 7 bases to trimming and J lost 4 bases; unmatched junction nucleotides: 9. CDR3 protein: CASILPRGRYEQYF. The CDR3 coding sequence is TGTGCCAGCATCTTACCCAGGGGGCGATACGAGCAGTACTTC.

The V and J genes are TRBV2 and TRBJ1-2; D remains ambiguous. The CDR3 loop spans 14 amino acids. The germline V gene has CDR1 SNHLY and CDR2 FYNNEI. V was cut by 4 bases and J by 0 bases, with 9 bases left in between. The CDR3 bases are TGTGCCAGCAGTGCTAGCAGAGCTAACTATGGCTACACCTTC. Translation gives CASSASRANYGYTF.

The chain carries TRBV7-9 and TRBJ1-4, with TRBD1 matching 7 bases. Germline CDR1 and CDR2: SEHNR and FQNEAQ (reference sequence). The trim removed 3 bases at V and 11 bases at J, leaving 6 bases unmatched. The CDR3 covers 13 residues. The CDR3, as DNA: TGTGCCAGCAGCTTTAGAACAGGGGCGAAACTGTTTTTT. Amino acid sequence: CASSFRTGAKLFF. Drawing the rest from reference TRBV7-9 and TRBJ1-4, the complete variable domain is DTGVSQNPRHKITKRGQNVTFRCDPISEHNRLYWYRQTLGQGPEFLTYFQNEAQLEKSRLLSDRFSAERPKGSFSTLEIQRTEQGDSAMYLCASSFRTGAKLFFGSGTQLSVL.

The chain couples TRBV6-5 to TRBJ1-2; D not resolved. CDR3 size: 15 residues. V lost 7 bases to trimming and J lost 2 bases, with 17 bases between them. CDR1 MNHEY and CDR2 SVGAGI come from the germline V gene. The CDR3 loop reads CASTGVRDGNYGYTF. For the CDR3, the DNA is TGTGCCAGCACCGGGGTTAGAGACGGAAACTATGGCTACACCTTC.

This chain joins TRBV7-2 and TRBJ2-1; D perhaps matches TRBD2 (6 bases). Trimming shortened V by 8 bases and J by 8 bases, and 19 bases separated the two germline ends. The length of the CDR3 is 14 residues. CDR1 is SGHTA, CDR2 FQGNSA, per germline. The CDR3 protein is CASPKRSRGYEQFF. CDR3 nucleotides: TGTGCCAGCCCAAAGCGCTCACGGGGGTATGAGCAGTTCTTC.

CDR3 coding DNA: TGTGCCAGCAGCACGCAGGGTCACGGGGAGCTGTTTTTT. Residues: CASSTQGHGELFF. This chain links TRBV7-9 with TRBJ2-2; possibly TRBD1 for D (5 bases). V lost 5 bases, J lost 7 bases, and 11 bases lay in between. Germline V gene sequence: CDR1 SEHNR, CDR2 FQNEAQ (reference sequence). The CDR3 has 13 amino acids.

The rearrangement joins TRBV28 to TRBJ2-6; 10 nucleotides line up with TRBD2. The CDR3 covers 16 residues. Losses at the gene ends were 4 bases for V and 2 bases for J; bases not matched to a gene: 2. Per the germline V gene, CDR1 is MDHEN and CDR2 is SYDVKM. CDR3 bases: TGTGCCAGCAGTTCTCTAGCGGGAGCTGGGGCCAACGTCCTGACTTTC. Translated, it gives CASSSLAGAGANVLTF.

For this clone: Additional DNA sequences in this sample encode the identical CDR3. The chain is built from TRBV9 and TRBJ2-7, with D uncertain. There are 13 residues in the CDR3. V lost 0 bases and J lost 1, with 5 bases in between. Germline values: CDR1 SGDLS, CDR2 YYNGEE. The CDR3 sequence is CASSVAGSYEQYF. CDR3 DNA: TGTGCCAGCAGCGTAGCCGGGTCCTACGAGCAGTACTTC.

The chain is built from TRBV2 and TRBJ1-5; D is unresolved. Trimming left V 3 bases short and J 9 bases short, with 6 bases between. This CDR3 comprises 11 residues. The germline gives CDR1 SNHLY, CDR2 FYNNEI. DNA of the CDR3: TGTGCCAGCAGTGATGAGACGCCCCAGCATTTT. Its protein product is CASSDETPQHF. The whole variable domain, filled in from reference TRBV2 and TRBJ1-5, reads EPEVTQTPSHQVTQMGQEVILRCVPISNHLYFYWYRQILGQKVEFLVSFYNNEISEKSEIFDDQFSVERPDGSNFTLKIRSTKLEDSAMYFCASSDETPQHFGDGTRLSIL.

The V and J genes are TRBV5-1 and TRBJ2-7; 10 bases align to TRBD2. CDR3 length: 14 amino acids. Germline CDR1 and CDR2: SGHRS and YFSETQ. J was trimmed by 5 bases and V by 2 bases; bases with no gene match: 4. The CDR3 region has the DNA TGCGCCAGCAGCTTTCTAGCGGGAGCAGACGAGCAGTACTTC. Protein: CASSFLAGADEQYF.

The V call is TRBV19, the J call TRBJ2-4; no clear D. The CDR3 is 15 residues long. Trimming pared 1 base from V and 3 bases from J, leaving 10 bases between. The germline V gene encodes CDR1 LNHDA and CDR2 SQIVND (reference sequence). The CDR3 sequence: CASSIVRGFKNIQYF. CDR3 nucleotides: TGTGCCAGTAGTATAGTAAGAGGTTTCAAAAACATTCAGTACTTC. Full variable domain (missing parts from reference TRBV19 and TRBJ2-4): DGGITQSPKYLFRKEGQNVTLSCEQNLNHDAMYWYRQDPGQGLRLIYYSQIVNDFQKGDIAEGYSVSREKKESFPLTVTSAQKNPTAFYLCASSIVRGFKNIQYFGAGTRLSVL.

CDR3 sequence (DNA): TGTGCCAGCAGTGAAAGACCCAGAGGGGGGGGTCAGCCCCAGCATTTT. Protein product: CASSERPRGGGQPQHF. The rearrangement joins TRBV6-1 to TRBJ1-5; D possibly corresponds to TRBD1 (6 bases). Trimming shortened V by 2 bases and J by 6 bases, and 17 bases separated the two germline ends. The CDR3 sequence is 16 residues long. Germline-derived CDR1 and CDR2 are MNHNS and SASEGT.

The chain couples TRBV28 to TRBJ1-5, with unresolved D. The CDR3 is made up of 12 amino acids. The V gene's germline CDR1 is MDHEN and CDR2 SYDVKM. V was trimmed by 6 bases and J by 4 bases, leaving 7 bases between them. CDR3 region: CASRGENQPQHF. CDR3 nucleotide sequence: TGTGCCAGCAGGGGAGAAAATCAGCCCCAGCATTTT.

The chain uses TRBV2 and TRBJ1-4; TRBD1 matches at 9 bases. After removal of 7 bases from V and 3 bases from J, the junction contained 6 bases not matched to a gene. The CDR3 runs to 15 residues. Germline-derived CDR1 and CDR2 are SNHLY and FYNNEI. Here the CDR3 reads CASNSQGASNEKLFF. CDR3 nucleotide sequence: TGTGCCAGCAATTCACAGGGGGCATCTAATGAAAAACTGTTTTTT.

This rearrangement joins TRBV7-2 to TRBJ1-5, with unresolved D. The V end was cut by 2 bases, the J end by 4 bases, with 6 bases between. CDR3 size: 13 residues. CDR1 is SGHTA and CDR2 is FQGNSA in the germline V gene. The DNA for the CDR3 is TGTGCCAGCAGCTTACGGTTAAATCAGCCCCAGCATTTT. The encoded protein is CASSLRLNQPQHF. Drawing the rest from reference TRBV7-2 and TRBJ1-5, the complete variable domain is GAGVSQSPSNKVTEKGKDVELRCDPISGHTALYWYRQSLGQGLEFLIYFQGNSAPDKSGLPSDRFSAERTGGSVSTLTIQRTQQEDSAVYLCASSLRLNQPQHFGDGTRLSIL.

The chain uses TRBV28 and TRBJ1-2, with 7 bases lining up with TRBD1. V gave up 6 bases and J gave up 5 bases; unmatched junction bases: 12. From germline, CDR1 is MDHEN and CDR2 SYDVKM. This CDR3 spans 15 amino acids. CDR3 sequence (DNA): TGTGCCAGCAGGGCTGGGACGGCAGGGGGTTATGGCTACACCTTC. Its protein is CASRAGTAGGYGYTF.

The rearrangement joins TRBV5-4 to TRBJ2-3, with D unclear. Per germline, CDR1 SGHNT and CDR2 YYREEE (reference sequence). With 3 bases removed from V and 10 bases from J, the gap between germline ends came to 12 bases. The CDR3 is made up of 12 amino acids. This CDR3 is CASSSPSVPQYF. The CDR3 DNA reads TGTGCCAGCAGCTCCCCCTCTGTACCGCAGTATTTT.

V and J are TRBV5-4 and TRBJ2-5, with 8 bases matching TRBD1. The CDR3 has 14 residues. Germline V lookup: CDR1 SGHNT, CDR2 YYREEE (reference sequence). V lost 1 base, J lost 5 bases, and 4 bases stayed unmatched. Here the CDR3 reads CASSLIGQGETQYF. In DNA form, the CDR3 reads TGTGCCAGCAGCTTGATTGGACAGGGCGAGACCCAGTACTTC.